These T cell receptor beta chains were read from a single sample in a study of cytomegalovirus exposure and HLA in healthy donors. Profiled with immunoSEQ multiplex PCR; TCRdb holds only in-frame clones, not every one. This sample yields 82,000 or so clones, of which 85% to 95% are seen a single time; 0.69% belongs to the top ten. Sequencing input: PBMCs. Receptors were obtained from a woman between 18 and 30 years old in good health and CMV-seronegative. CDR3s include the opening cysteine and the closing phenylalanine or tryptophan. D genes are given only for firm matches.

CDR3 length,V gene,D gene,J gene,CDR3 protein
17,TRBV4-1,TRBD2,TRBJ2-1,CASSPGVGRGGGNEQFF
14,TRBV11-2,-,TRBJ1-1,CASSRGLTNTEAFF
13,TRBV10-3,TRBD1,TRBJ1-6,CATRDREFSPLHF
10,TRBV6-7,-,TRBJ1-5,CASTGGPQHF
15,TRBV18,TRBD1,TRBJ1-3,CASSQQGVAGNTIYF
14,TRBV2,TRBD2,TRBJ2-1,CASIQRTSGGVIFF
15,TRBV7-8,TRBD2,TRBJ2-5,CASSETSGSQETQYF
14,TRBV18,-,TRBJ2-7,CASSPPWTVYEQYF
12,TRBV7-9,-,TRBJ2-1,CASSYLSNEQFF
15,TRBV7-9,TRBD2,TRBJ2-3,CASSLTGTIQNTQYF
15,TRBV9,-,TRBJ2-7,CASSPTAQDYYEQYF
14,TRBV27,TRBD1,TRBJ2-1,CASSQGQGPGEQFF
12,TRBV14,-,TRBJ1-2,CASEVQNYGYTF
17,TRBV18,-,TRBJ2-5,CASSPMFSGGGQETQYF
14,TRBV7-2,-,TRBJ1-1,CASSSRLANTEAFF
14,TRBV5-1,-,TRBJ1-1,CASSPRTANTEAFF
12,TRBV30,TRBD1,TRBJ1-2,CAWTGGGYGYTF
13,TRBV6-5,TRBD2,TRBJ2-1,CASTSTSGNEQFF
16,TRBV11-2,-,TRBJ2-3,CASSLDSAVSTDTQYF
15,TRBV10-1,TRBD1,TRBJ2-3,CASSGRTGGTDTQYF
16,TRBV25-1,TRBD2,TRBJ2-5,CASKGTSGLGQETQYF
15,TRBV9,TRBD2,TRBJ2-7,CASSVEISGRSEQYF
13,TRBV25-1,-,TRBJ2-1,CASGSRGRNEQFF
15,TRBV19,-,TRBJ1-5,CASSKQGHSNQPQHF
17,TRBV29-1,-,TRBJ1-5,CSVRRSNDEYSNQPQHF
12,TRBV7-2,-,TRBJ1-4,CASSWGLGKLFF